This TCR beta chain was identified in a study of blood T cell repertoires in COVID-19. As processed by the authors: Counts of nucleated cells, estimated from reference gene primer amplification, were obtained. Assay: immunoSEQ multiplex PCR; the TCRdb copy retains only in-frame clones and omits some. Clonal size and the V and J genes are those of that table, whereas D and trimming came from the DNA. This table has fewer than 350,000 clones, 75% to 90% appearing once. The sample consisted of PBMCs or T cells enriched from blood (not recorded which). The receptor was derived from a woman between 35 and 50 years old who had recovered from COVID-19.

The DNA for the CDR3 is TGCGCCAGCAGCCCGTCTTGGGCAGGGAGGTCTAGCACAGATACGCAGTATTTT. It codes for CASSPSWAGRSSTDTQYF. The chain carries TRBV5-1 and TRBJ2-3; tentatively, D is TRBD2 (6 bases). Germline V gene sequence: CDR1 SGHRS, CDR2 YFSETQ. This CDR3 is built from 18 residues. The V end was cut by 4 bases, the J end by 0 bases, with 21 bases between. The variable domain in full, with the rest retrieved from reference TRBV5-1 and TRBJ2-3, is KAGVTQTPRYLIKTRGQQVTLSCSPISGHRSVSWYQQTPGQGLQFLFEYFSETQRNKGNFPGRFSGRQFSNSRSEMNVSTLELGDSALYLCASSPSWAGRSSTDTQYFGPGTRLTVL.